This T cell receptor (beta chain) originates from a study of blood T cell repertoires in COVID-19. Study at large: T cells, B-cell-depleted T cells, or PBMCs supplied cDNA or gDNA.

Deletions cut 6 bases from V and 0 bases from J, with 8 bases between. Germline assignment: CDR1 MGHRA and CDR2 YSYEKL. The CDR3 consists of 14 residues. Per the original data handling: Quantification of nucleated cells was approximated via reference gene primer amplification. Generated by immunoSEQ multiplex PCR, the TCRdb table keeps only in-frame clones and is missing some. For V, J and clone size, that table is used; D and trimming come from the DNA. This sample carries 130,000 to 150,000 clones, 79% of them seen once, and the ten largest clones take over 7%. This clonotype originated in a middle-aged man with active or convalescent COVID-19. Source material: peripheral blood. The rearrangement uses TRBV4-1 and TRBJ2-2, with a possible D match to TRBD2 (5 bases). The CDR3 reads CASRGSPNTGELFF. CDR3 in DNA: TGCGCCAGCAGAGGGAGTCCGAACACCGGGGAGCTGTTTTTT.